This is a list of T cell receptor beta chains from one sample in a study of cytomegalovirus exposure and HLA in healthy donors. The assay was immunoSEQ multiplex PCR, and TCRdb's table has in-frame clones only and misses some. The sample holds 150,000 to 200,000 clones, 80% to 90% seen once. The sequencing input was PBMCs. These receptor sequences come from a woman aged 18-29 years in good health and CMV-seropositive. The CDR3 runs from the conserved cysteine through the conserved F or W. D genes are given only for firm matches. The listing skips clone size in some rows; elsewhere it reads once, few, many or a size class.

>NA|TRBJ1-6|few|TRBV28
CASMGRASPLHF
TGTGCCAGCATGGGCAGGGCCTCACCCCTCCACTTT
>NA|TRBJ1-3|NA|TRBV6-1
CASIPPRAPGDTIYF
TGTGCCAGCATTCCGCCCCGGGCCCCCGGGGACACCATATATTTT
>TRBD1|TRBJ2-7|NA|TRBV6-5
CASSPDRAYEQYF
TGTGCCAGCAGTCCGGACAGGGCCTACGAGCAGTACTTC
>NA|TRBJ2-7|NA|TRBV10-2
CASSESARPFDEQYF
TGCGCCAGCAGTGAGTCGGCTAGGCCATTTGACGAGCAGTACTTC
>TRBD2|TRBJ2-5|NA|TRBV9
CASSVAGGAGTQYF
TGTGCCAGCAGCGTTGCGGGGGGGGCTGGGACCCAGTACTTC
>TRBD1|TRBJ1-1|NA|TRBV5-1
CASSLRWAGGRNTEAFF
TGCGCCAGCAGCTTGCGGTGGGCAGGGGGCCGGAACACTGAAGCTTTCTTT
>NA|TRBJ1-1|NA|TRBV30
CASQYRDTLLNTEAFF
TGTGCCTCACAATATCGAGACACGCTGCTGAACACTGAAGCTTTCTTT
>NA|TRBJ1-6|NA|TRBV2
CASTGVRTNSPPHF
TGTGCCAGCACCGGCGTGCGGACAAATTCACCCCCCCACTTT
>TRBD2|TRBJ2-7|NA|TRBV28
CASSSMGLAGGYEQYF
TGTGCCAGCAGTTCGATGGGACTAGCGGGGGGCTACGAGCAGTACTTC
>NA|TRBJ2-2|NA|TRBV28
CASSLQGWVGELFF
TGTGCCAGCAGTTTGCAGGGTTGGGTCGGGGAGCTGTTTTTT
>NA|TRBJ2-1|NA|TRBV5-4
CASSLDRLGEQFF
TGTGCCAGCAGCTTGGACAGGTTGGGGGAGCAGTTCTTC
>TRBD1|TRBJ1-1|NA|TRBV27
CASSSGTGPMNTEAFF
TGTGCCAGCAGTTCCGGGACAGGACCTATGAACACTGAAGCTTTCTTT
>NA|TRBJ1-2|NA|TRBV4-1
CASSSRLPFRGYTF
TGCGCCAGCAGCTCCCGACTTCCCTTTCGCGGCTACACCTTC
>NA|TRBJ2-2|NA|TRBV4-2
CASSQVPGAPGELFF
TGTGCCAGCAGCCAAGTTCCAGGGGCCCCCGGGGAGCTGTTTTTT
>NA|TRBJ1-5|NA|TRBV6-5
CASRATGLSNQPQHF
TGTGCCAGCAGGGCTACAGGGCTTAGCAATCAGCCCCAGCATTTT
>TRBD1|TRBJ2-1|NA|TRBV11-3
CASSSRQGPYNEQFF
TGTGCCAGCAGCTCCCGACAGGGGCCCTACAATGAGCAGTTCTTC
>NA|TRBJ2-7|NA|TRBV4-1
CASSLDSRSYEQYF
TGCGCCAGCAGCCTGGACAGCCGATCCTACGAGCAGTACTTC
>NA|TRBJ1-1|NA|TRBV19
CASRGANTEAFF
TGTGCCAGCCGAGGAGCGAACACTGAAGCTTTCTTT
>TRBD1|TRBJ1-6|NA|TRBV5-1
CASSPGGDREGSPLHF
TGCGCCAGCAGCCCCGGAGGGGACAGGGAAGGTTCACCCCTCCACTTT
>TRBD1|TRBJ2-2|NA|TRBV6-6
CASSPGQVNTGELFF
TGTGCCAGCAGCCCCGGACAGGTGAACACCGGGGAGCTGTTTTTT
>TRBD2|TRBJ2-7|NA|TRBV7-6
CASSSTGGLAAYEQYF
TGTGCCAGCAGCTCCACAGGCGGACTAGCGGCATACGAGCAGTACTTC
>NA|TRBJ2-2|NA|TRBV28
CASSGGPGTGELFF
TGTGCCAGCAGTGGAGGGCCGGGCACCGGGGAGCTGTTTTTT